This T cell receptor (beta chain) was obtained from a study of cytomegalovirus exposure and HLA in healthy donors (dated by TCRdb to 2015 to 2018). As for the study more broadly: An earlier analysis of around 600 of the donors reported approximately 300 Gb of sequence data and roughly 110 million unique TCR beta sequences from 150 million to 200 million T cells. An early release that covered some 630 HLA-typed donors contained 300 to 350 gigabases of sequencing data and 65 million to 100 million unique TCR sequences. Among the approximately 400 genotyped donors, approximately 76% belonged to the genetic ancestry cluster associated with self-reported Caucasian donors. The study aimed to test whether signatures of past pathogen exposure could be identified by cataloging public T cell receptors. Using immunosequencing, the study profiled T cell repertoires from about 650 subjects and related those repertoires to cytomegalovirus serostatus. Along with the approximately 700-subject first cohort, a separate validation cohort of 120 different subjects was used. To predict cytomegalovirus infection status, the study combined high-throughput TCR immunosequencing, statistical association of individual TCRs with disease status, and machine learning. In a later analysis, previously published TCR beta repertoires from 600 to 850 donors were re-analyzed and high-resolution HLA genotyping was added so that TCR occurrence patterns could be studied. The later analysis used no new phenotypic data to find candidate immune exposures, relying instead on TCR beta sequences and their occurrence across donors. An earlier analysis of fewer than 700 of the donors applied high-throughput TCR beta sequencing to assess whether each TCR beta V gene segment acted as functional or pseudogenic. Alongside the repertoire data, information on donor age, sex, ethnicity and CMV serostatus was compiled. In a later genetic analysis, genome-wide SNP genotypes for about 60% of the 666 donors were used, and that subset was treated as a discovery cohort. Every repertoire in the discovery cohort had been generated on one and the same sequencing platform. Class I and class II HLA loci were covered by the typing at four-digit resolution. Typing coverage differed by locus: A, B, C, DRB1 and DQB1 were typed in roughly 620-640 donors, DQA1 in approximately 520, DPA1 in some 610, and DPB1 in 472. Roughly 5 DR-DQ haplotypes were treated as single units for association and clustering because of strong linkage in the cohort. On average, 235,054 unique TCR beta nucleotide sequences were sequenced per donor among 350 to 400 genotyped donors of the cohort, with around 19% of those sequences being non-productive.

A word on this clone: The clone's antigen remains unknown. No much larger clonotype is one base removed from it; base qualities were not supplied.

The cohort consisted of approximately 690 healthy bone marrow donors. At the time of sampling, all cohort members were nominally healthy, though unrecorded immune exposures were likely present. The donor was CMV seropositive and was included in the group of 290 or so seropositive cohort members. A peripheral blood sample was provided by each donor, and peripheral blood mononuclear cells were used for TCR beta sequencing. The Qiagen DNeasy Blood Extraction Kit was used to extract genomic DNA from the blood cell samples. The study at large found these results: Broadly in line with IMGT annotations, most TCR beta V segments showed up in productive rearrangements about 87% or about 30% of the time in an earlier analysis of a few hundred of the donors. CMV serostatus was the only immune exposure information available for the cohort. A further reported finding was that TCR beta sequences accurately predicted the HLA-A and HLA-B alleles for most subjects in the first cohort. Several of the top co-occurrence clusters appeared to be linked to parvovirus B19, influenza, CMV and Epstein-Barr virus, according to a later analysis. Presence/absence analyses assumed roughly uniform sequencing depth across donors, an assumption that may not hold. A later analysis associated about 17,000 TCR beta sequences with specific HLA alleles at a false discovery rate of 0.05. Most CMV-associated TCR beta chains appeared to be HLA-restricted in a later analysis, and the HLA associations seemed to be driven largely by CMV exposure. According to a later genetic analysis, donors in an Asian-associated ancestry cluster had fewer N-insertions in productive TCRs than the approximately 710-donor mean. Correlated functional status among segregating V segments might be attributable to linkage disequilibrium, but an unknown experimental factor could not be ruled out. Because HLA typing was missing for some donors at each locus, association tests included only the typed subset. While some public TCRs were present in many individuals, most TCR sequences turned up only very rarely across donors. In a later analysis, TCR association rates were found to vary across HLA loci, with the most associated TCRs seen for DRB1 alleles and the fewest for HLA-C alleles. The sequencing pipeline was judged likely to have produced a cluster of highly shared sequence variants as a technical artifact. Around 16 rarely observed V segments, including chromosome 9 orphons, were excluded from the earlier analysis of about 500 of the donors because counts were too low. A total of 150 or so TCR beta chains were listed by the study as associated with cytomegalovirus. In a later analysis, HLA-associated TCR beta chains were found to be more clonally expanded and to have lower generation probabilities than equally common non-associated chains. It was suggested by the authors that the approach could potentially be generalized to other disease states and immunological phenotypes. The classifier was reported to diagnose cytomegalovirus status with high specificity and sensitivity in both the original and validation cohorts. V-gene and J-gene trimming of TCR beta chains was associated with a missense DCLRE1C variant in a later genetic analysis, and the association was replicated in an independent cohort. Only TCR beta chains were sequenced in this cohort, and the absence of alpha or paired-chain data limited detectable features. When HLA alleles, especially DR and DQ, strongly co-occurred, attributing TCR associations to individual alleles was difficult. A few of the identified cytomegalovirus-associated TCR beta chains were confirmed in vitro to be specific for cytomegalovirus antigens. Some IMGT-functional V segments, including TRBV6-2 and TRBV6-3, could not be distinguished by the 87-base-pair reads and were therefore excluded.

The library was obtained by the immunoSEQ multiplex PCR assay. A mixture of 60 forward primers for TCR Vbeta segments and 13 reverse primers for TCR Jbeta segments was used in the multiplex PCR. The CDR3 region of rearranged TCR beta genes was amplified from genomic DNA by a multiplex PCR assay. Amplified TCR beta libraries were sequenced as 87-base-pair reads on the Illumina HiSeq System. In the source study's methods: A later analysis tallied tens of millions of unique TCR beta chains across the 550 to 850 repertoires, and about 10 million of those chains were shared by two or more donors. Raw reads were error-corrected and collapsed into unique sequences by a nearest-neighbor algorithm in which closely related sequences were merged to remove PCR and sequencing errors. V, D and J gene segments were assigned by aligning CDR3 sequences to IMGT reference sequences. For a sequence to be retained, at least a six-nucleotide match to both a V gene segment and a J gene segment was required. A rearrangement was called productive if the CDR3 had no stop codons and remained in frame with V and J, and every other rearrangement was called non-productive. CDR3 was defined according to IMGT convention as the region running from the second conserved V-encoded cysteine to the conserved J-encoded phenylalanine. The earlier analysis of about 590 of the donors excluded sequences that lacked an unambiguous match to a single V gene segment. An earlier analysis of about 590 of the donors classified V segments as functional when productive rearrangements were above 56.7% and as segregating when the standard deviation between donors was above 5%. A statistical classification framework was developed to diagnose cytomegalovirus status using the catalog of TCR beta chain sequences. In a later analysis, V and J genes were assigned by comparing TCR nucleotide sequences against IMGT/GENE-DB human TR gene sequences. The TCRdist pipeline was used in a later analysis to assign CDR3 sequences and most-parsimonious VDJ recombination scenarios. In a later analysis, each TCR beta chain was defined by its CDR3 amino acid sequence together with its V-gene family, and reads without a unique V-gene family were excluded. To address suspected cross-contamination and a sequencing artifact, a later analysis removed approximately 590 highly shared, low-generation-probability nucleotide sequences. In a later analysis, a clonal expansion index for each public chain was calculated from normalized within-repertoire ranks of inferred template counts. In a later analysis, generation probabilities were computed with a VDJ recombination model fitted to out-of-frame rearrangements, and the resulting probabilities were checked against IGoR. In a later analysis, TCR-TCR, TCR-HLA and TCR-CMV co-occurrence was scored with hypergeometric tests, and a repertoire-size bias correction was applied to TCR pairs. In a later analysis, false discovery rates were estimated by permuting HLA or CMV assignments 20 times. In a later analysis, co-occurring TCRs were grouped with DBSCAN, and TCRdist sequence similarity was added when clustering was performed within HLA-allele-positive subsets. Repertoires with fewer than 30,000 or more than 120,000 public chains were left out of co-occurrence clustering, as were roughly five repertoires with anomalous nucleotide sharing. TCRdb took over this immuneACCESS table, retaining in-frame rearrangements with V and J assigned. Such tables are incomplete; in checked studies, under half of the missing clones stem from an unresolved V gene, and the remainder is unexplained. The DNA was the basis for D and trimming; V, J and clone size are from that table. The table for this sample lists approximately 130,000 clones; 75% of them were counted only once. The ten largest clonotypes hold nearly 3% of the sample.

Measured from the cysteine to the phenylalanine, the CDR3 is 15 residues long. Only the CDR3 region is kept as DNA, spanning 45 bases read in frame from base 1. Cut back by 1 base and 0 bases, the V and J ends lie 7 bases apart. CDR1 LGHNA and CDR2 YSLEER are derived from the germline V gene. The sample comprised PBMCs. This clonotype originated in a woman aged 35 to 49 in good health and CMV-seropositive. Recombination joined TRBV4-3 with TRBJ1-3; no D gene can be assigned with confidence. The CDR3 loop reads CASSQARGSGNTIYF. The bases read TGCGCCAGCAGCCAAGCACGGGGCTCTGGAAACACCATATATTTT.